These 25 T cell receptor beta chains were all obtained from the same sample, sequenced in a study of T-cell memory formation after mild COVID-19. TCRdb reanalysed the 5' RACE reads using MiXCR and keeps one entry per CDR3 protein. The sample consists of 200,000 to 250,000 distinct CDR3 sequences, roughly a tenth of them appearing once. Sequencing used PBMCs or a T cell subset sorted from them (not recorded which). The receptors were gathered from a man younger than 35 who had mild COVID-19 (a few samples of this study predate the infection). Cell type and time point are not known.

V and J are TRBV5-1 and TRBJ1-4; TRBD1 agrees at 9 bases. CDR1 SGHRS and CDR2 YFSETQ come from the germline V gene. The V segment lost 5 bases and the J segment 1 base; nucleotides outside the gene matches: 3. The CDR3 extends over 15 amino acids. CDR3 DNA: TGCGCCAGCAGTCGACAGGGGGAAACTAATGAAAAACTGTTTTTT. Protein sequence: CASSRQGETNEKLFF. Supplemented by reference TRBV5-1 and TRBJ1-4, the full variable domain reads KAGVTQTPRYLIKTRGQQVTLSCSPISGHRSVSWYQQTPGQGLQFLFEYFSETQRNKGNFPGRFSGRQFSNSRSEMNVSTLELGDSALYLCASSRQGETNEKLFFGSGTQLSVL.

V and J are TRBV5-1 and TRBJ2-3, with TRBD2 matching 11 bases. V lost 3 bases, J lost 2 bases, and 8 bases stayed unmatched. CDR3 length equals 17 residues. Germline V lookup: CDR1 SGHRS, CDR2 YFSETQ. In DNA form, the CDR3 reads TGCGCCAGCAGCTCGCGGTTGACTAGCGGGGTCACAGATACGCAGTATTTT. Protein sequence: CASSSRLTSGVTDTQYF.

DNA for the CDR3: TGTGCCACCCGAGATCCTAGCGGGGGGCCGCCCGGGGAGCTGTTTTTT. It yields the protein CATRDPSGGPPGELFF. The chain links TRBV10-3 to TRBJ2-2, with TRBD2 matching over 11 bases. With 10 bases clipped from V and 6 bases from J, the junction kept 13 bases outside the gene matches. This CDR3 spans 16 amino acids. Germline V gives CDR1 ENHRY, CDR2 SYGVKD.

This clonotype has only a few counts. J is TRBJ2-5 and V is TRBV5-1; D is unclear. Germline CDR1 is SGHRS and CDR2 is YFSETQ. This CDR3 region has 15 residues. Trimming cost V 1 base and J 1 base, with 11 bases left between them. The CDR3 protein is CASSLLGATQETQYF. CDR3 nucleotide sequence: TGCGCCAGCAGCTTGCTCGGTGCCACCCAAGAGACCCAGTACTTC.

J is TRBJ1-6 and V is TRBV27; TRBD1 agrees at 7 bases. The CDR3 has 15 residues. The V and J ends lost 5 bases and 5 bases, in that order; junction bases with no gene match: 6. Germline assignment: CDR1 MNHEY and CDR2 SMNVEV (reference sequence). This chain's CDR3 is CASSVTGPHNSPLHF. The DNA of the CDR3 is TGTGCCAGCAGTGTGACAGGGCCCCATAATTCACCCCTCCACTTT.

The rearrangement links TRBV7-8 to TRBJ2-5, with 7 bases lining up with TRBD2. Per germline, CDR1 SGHVS and CDR2 FQNEAQ. The V gene end was trimmed by 5 bases and the J gene end by 5 bases; junction bases not matched to a gene: 8. CDR3 length: 14 amino acids. The CDR3 loop is CASSTLGGFETQYF. The DNA for the CDR3 is TGTGCCAGCAGCACCCTCGGGGGGTTTGAGACCCAGTACTTC.

A single count supports this clonotype. This sequence joins TRBV18 and TRBJ1-1; 10 bases are shared with TRBD1. The J segment lost 0 bases and the V segment lost 5 bases, leaving 9 bases of the junction unmatched. CDR3 length: 17 amino acids. Germline lookup yields CDR1 KGHSH and CDR2 LQKENI. CDR3 amino acids: CASSAGQGPGMNTEAFF. The CDR3 DNA sequence: TGTGCCAGCTCAGCGGGACAGGGGCCGGGGATGAACACTGAAGCTTTCTTT.

The chain joins TRBV4-3 to TRBJ2-3; 8 bases line up with TRBD1. Germline-derived CDR1 and CDR2 are LGHNA and YSLEER. There are 16 residues in the CDR3. The trim removed 0 bases at V and 1 base at J, leaving 3 bases unmatched. CDR3 DNA sequence: TGCGCCAGCAGCCAAGAAAACAGGGGGGGCACAGATACGCAGTATTTT. This encodes CASSQENRGGTDTQYF.

This clonotype was picked up many times. The chain couples TRBV7-2 to TRBJ1-1; D gene uncertain. This CDR3 region has 13 residues. V was shortened by 5 bases and J by 0 bases, with 7 bases between the two germline ends. Per the germline V gene, CDR1 is SGHTA and CDR2 is FQGNSA. Written as DNA, the CDR3 is TGTGCCAGCAGCCTAGTAGTGAACACTGAAGCTTTCTTT. Translating gives CASSLVVNTEAFF.

This clonotype was counted a few times. This chain joins TRBV14 and TRBJ2-2, with 7 bases aligning to TRBD1. The CDR3 is 17 amino acids. The germline gives CDR1 SGHDN, CDR2 FVKESK. The trim removed 6 bases at V and 3 bases at J, leaving 13 bases unmatched. The CDR3 loop is CASSPKRDRYYTGELFF. The DNA of the CDR3 is TGTGCCAGCAGTCCGAAACGGGACAGATACTACACCGGGGAGCTGTTTTTT.

The CDR3 region is CASSRGQNPDTQYF. The CDR3 DNA follows: TGTGCCAGCAGCCGAGGACAGAATCCAGATACGCAGTATTTT. V usage is TRBV7-2 and J usage is TRBJ2-3; TRBD1 might be the D (6 bases). Germline values: CDR1 SGHTA, CDR2 FQGNSA. Trimming pared 5 bases from V and 4 bases from J, leaving 13 bases between. The CDR3 length is 14 residues.

This clonotype came up many times. The chain recombines TRBV7-9 with TRBJ1-2; D is uncertain. This CDR3 comprises 14 residues. The germline V gene encodes CDR1 SEHNR and CDR2 FQNEAQ (reference sequence). Trimming removed 5 bases at V and 1 base at J, with 11 bases between. CDR3 residues: CASSAQLLNYGYTF. Written as DNA, the CDR3 is TGTGCCAGCAGCGCGCAGCTTCTTAACTATGGCTACACCTTC.

This clonotype was detected a few times. V gene TRBV7-9 combines with J gene TRBJ1-1, with a weak D call TRBD1 (6 bases). The germline V gene encodes CDR1 SEHNR and CDR2 FQNEAQ (reference sequence). Trimming shortened V by 5 bases and J by 0 bases, and 19 bases separated the two germline ends. The CDR3 is made up of 17 amino acids. CDR3 DNA: TGTGCCAGCAGCCTTCCTATAACGGACAGAATGAACACTGAAGCTTTCTTT. Translating it yields CASSLPITDRMNTEAFF.

This clonotype was found many times. This chain joins TRBV7-3 and TRBJ2-1; possible D gene TRBD2, 7 bases. Trimming took off 1 base at V and 6 bases at J, with 13 bases between the two ends. Germline V gene data show CDR1 as SGHTA and CDR2 as FQGTGA. The CDR3 runs to 15 residues. The CDR3, as DNA: TGTGCCAGCAGCTTAATGGCGGGGGCTCCCAATGAGCAGTTCTTC. This translates into CASSLMAGAPNEQFF.

This clonotype has just a few counts. The CDR3 DNA sequence: TGCAGCGTTGAAACGTGGGGCCGATACAATGAGCAGTTCTTC. This translates into CSVETWGRYNEQFF. The rearrangement links TRBV29-1 to TRBJ2-1, with D possibly matching TRBD1 (5 bases). Trimming removed 2 bases at V and 4 bases at J, with 12 bases between. Germline lookup yields CDR1 SQVTM and CDR2 ANQGSEA. This CDR3 region has 14 residues.

The V and J genes are TRBV5-1 and TRBJ1-4, with 8 bases aligning to TRBD1. Germline-derived CDR1 and CDR2 are SGHRS and YFSETQ. The CDR3 runs 14 residues. The J segment lost 7 bases and the V segment lost 4 bases, leaving 6 bases of the junction unmatched. CDR3 DNA: TGCGCCAGCAGCGGGGGACAGGTCCCTGAAAAACTGTTTTTT. Its protein product is CASSGGQVPEKLFF.

J is TRBJ1-1 and V is TRBV5-6; 7 positions match TRBD1. Germline trimming cut 4 bases from V and 3 bases from J; bases unmatched to any gene: 6. Germline V gene lookup returns CDR1 SGHDT and CDR2 YYEEEE. The CDR3 runs 14 residues. CDR3 sequence: CASSAGDRDTEAFF. The DNA for the CDR3 is TGTGCCAGCAGCGCTGGGGACAGAGACACTGAAGCTTTCTTT.

The sample holds a few counts of this clonotype. This chain connects TRBV3-1 to TRBJ2-3, with unresolved D. V dropped 5 bases and J dropped 6 bases, with 9 bases sitting between them. The CDR3 contains 12 residues. Germline V gene sequence: CDR1 LGHDT, CDR2 YNNKEL (reference sequence). In DNA, the CDR3 is TGTGCCAGCAGCTTCCCACTGGATACGCAGTATTTT. It translates to CASSFPLDTQYF.

The table lists this clonotype with a few counts. The J gene is TRBJ2-7, the V gene TRBV27; possible D gene TRBD2, 5 bases. The germline V and J ends were trimmed by 2 bases and 0 bases, with 11 bases remaining between them. CDR1 MNHEY and CDR2 SMNVEV come from the germline V gene (reference sequence). CDR3 length equals 15 residues. The CDR3 bases are TGTGCCAGCAGTTTAAGGAGGACGGGCTCCTACGAGCAGTACTTC. Protein: CASSLRRTGSYEQYF.

This chain joins TRBV25-1 and TRBJ1-1; D not resolved. CDR1 MGHDK and CDR2 SYGVNS come from the germline V gene. The CDR3 is made up of 14 amino acids. The V end lost 4 bases, the J end lost 4 bases, and 13 bases lay between the germline ends. The CDR3 DNA is TGTGCCAGCAGTGCCCGGGCCGACGGCACTGAAGCTTTCTTT. It encodes CASSARADGTEAFF.

This clonotype was counted between two and nine times. This chain connects TRBV5-5 to TRBJ2-2; D may be TRBD2 (5 bases). The V gene lost 0 bases and the J gene lost 5 bases, with 8 bases spanning the gap. The CDR3 runs 14 residues. Germline CDR1 reads SGHKS; CDR2 reads YYEKEE (reference sequence). CDR3 protein: CASSLERVTGELFF. The DNA for the CDR3 is TGTGCCAGCAGCTTGGAGAGGGTAACCGGGGAGCTGTTTTTT.

This clonotype was detected ten times or more. V usage is TRBV29-1 and J usage is TRBJ2-3, with D maybe TRBD1 (6 bases). The CDR3 is made up of 12 amino acids. Germline V gene data show CDR1 as SQVTM and CDR2 as ANQGSEA. Trimming left V 7 bases short and J 9 bases short, with 17 bases between. The CDR3 sequence: CSARTVVGTQYF. As DNA, the CDR3 is TGCAGCGCCAGGACAGTGGTGGGCACGCAGTATTTT.

V gene TRBV7-2 combines with J gene TRBJ2-1; TRBD2 agrees at 10 bases. Trimming removed 6 bases from V and 9 bases from J; junction bases left unmatched: 5. This CDR3 comprises 13 residues. The germline V gene has CDR1 SGHTA and CDR2 FQGNSA. The CDR3 bases are TGTGCCAGCAGACTGGGACTAGCGAGTGAGCAGTTCTTC. Encoded protein: CASRLGLASEQFF.

This clonotype was recorded at least ten times. The chain links TRBV5-4 to TRBJ2-1, with no clear D. The V gene lost 1 base and the J gene lost 5 bases, with 13 bases spanning the gap. This CDR3 region has 15 residues. The germline CDR1 and CDR2 sequences are SGHNT and YYREEE (reference sequence). The CDR3 protein is CASSLLSQHDNEQFF. CDR3 coding DNA: TGTGCCAGCAGCTTGCTTTCCCAGCACGACAATGAGCAGTTCTTC.

By its share, this clonotype is medium-sized. The chain joins TRBV7-3 to TRBJ1-1, with D possibly being TRBD1 (5 bases). V shed 4 bases and J shed 1 base, with 13 bases lying between them. This CDR3 is 15 amino acids long. In germline, CDR1 is SGHTA, CDR2 FQGTGA. Written as DNA, the CDR3 is TGTGCCAGCAGCTGGTCCCCAGGGAGGAACACTGAAGCTTTCTTT. Translating gives CASSWSPGRNTEAFF.